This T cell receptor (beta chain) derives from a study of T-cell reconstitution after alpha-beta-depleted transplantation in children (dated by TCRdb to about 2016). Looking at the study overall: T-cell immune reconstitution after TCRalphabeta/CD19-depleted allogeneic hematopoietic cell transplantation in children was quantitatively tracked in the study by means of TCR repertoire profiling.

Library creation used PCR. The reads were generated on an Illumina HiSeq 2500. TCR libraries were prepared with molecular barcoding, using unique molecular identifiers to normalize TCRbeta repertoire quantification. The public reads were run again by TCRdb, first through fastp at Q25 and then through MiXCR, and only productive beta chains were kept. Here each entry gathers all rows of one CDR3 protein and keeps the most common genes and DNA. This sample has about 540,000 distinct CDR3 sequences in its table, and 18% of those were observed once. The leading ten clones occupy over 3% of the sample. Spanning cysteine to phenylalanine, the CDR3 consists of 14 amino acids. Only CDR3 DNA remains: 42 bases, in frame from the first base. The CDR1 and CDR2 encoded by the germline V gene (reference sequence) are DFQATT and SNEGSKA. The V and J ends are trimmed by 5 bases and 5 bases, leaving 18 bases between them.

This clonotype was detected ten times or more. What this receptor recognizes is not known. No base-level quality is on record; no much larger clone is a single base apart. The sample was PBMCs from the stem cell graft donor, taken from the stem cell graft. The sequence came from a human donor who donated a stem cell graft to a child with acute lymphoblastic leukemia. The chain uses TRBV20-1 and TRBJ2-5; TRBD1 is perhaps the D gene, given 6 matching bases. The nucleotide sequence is TGCAGTGCTCCTCCCCGTTACAGGGAGGAGACCCAGTACTTC. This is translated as CSAPPRYREETQYF.